This TCR beta chain was profiled in a study of monozygotic twins with inflammatory bowel disease. TCRdb reprocessed the 5' RACE reads, keeping one entry per CDR3 protein, no DNA. The repertoire table contains some 150,000 distinct CDR3 sequences. Overall study results and limits: Discrimination among different T cell subtypes was not achievable. Part of the variability in patient repertoires may have come from differing immunosuppressive treatments.

Every donor provided one blood sample measuring roughly 2.5 ml. The CDR3 is 11 residues long. Per germline, CDR1 LNHDA and CDR2 SQIVND (reference sequence). As to this clonotype: Its target is unknown.

J is TRBJ2-7 and V is TRBV19; the TCRdb call, TRBD2, lacks DNA for checking. The TCR sequence derives from a human donor with ulcerative colitis or Crohn's disease, or a healthy co-twin of an affected twin (not recorded which). Sequenced: blood. The chain's CDR3 is CASSSGSEQYF.